This T cell receptor (beta chain) was profiled in a study of cytomegalovirus exposure and HLA in healthy donors. About this clone itself: What it binds is unknown.

As for the donors, each was a healthy bone marrow donor. PCR used 60 Vbeta primers and 13 Jbeta primers. Clones were read by immunoSEQ multiplex PCR, and TCRdb kept only the in-frame ones, dropping some. The sample records roughly 75,000 clones, 70% to 85% being singletons. The CDR3 runs to 14 residues. Per the germline V gene, CDR1 is SGHNT and CDR2 is YENEEA. V lost 11 bases and J lost 2; bases outside the gene matches: 6. Points from the study as a whole: TCR beta chains numbering some 160 were designated cytomegalovirus-associated. Serostatus for CMV was the only available immune exposure information. One later analysis reportedly identified an Asian-associated ancestry cluster that showed fewer N-insertions than the approximately 700-donor mean.

The chain couples TRBV11-3 to TRBJ2-7; the match to TRBD2 covers 13 bases. Sequenced material: PBMCs. The clonotype comes from a man aged 65-85 years in good health and CMV-seropositive. For the CDR3, the DNA is TGTGCCCGCCCGACTAGCGGGGGGCCCTACGAGCAGTACTTC. Protein sequence: CARPTSGGPYEQYF. Combining the CDR3 with reference TRBV11-3 and TRBJ2-7 gives the whole variable domain EAGVVQSPRYKIIEKKQPVAFWCNPISGHNTLYWYLQNLGQGPELLIRYENEEAVDDSQLPKDRFSAERLKGVDSTLKIQPAELGDSAVYLCARPTSGGPYEQYFGPGTRLTVT.